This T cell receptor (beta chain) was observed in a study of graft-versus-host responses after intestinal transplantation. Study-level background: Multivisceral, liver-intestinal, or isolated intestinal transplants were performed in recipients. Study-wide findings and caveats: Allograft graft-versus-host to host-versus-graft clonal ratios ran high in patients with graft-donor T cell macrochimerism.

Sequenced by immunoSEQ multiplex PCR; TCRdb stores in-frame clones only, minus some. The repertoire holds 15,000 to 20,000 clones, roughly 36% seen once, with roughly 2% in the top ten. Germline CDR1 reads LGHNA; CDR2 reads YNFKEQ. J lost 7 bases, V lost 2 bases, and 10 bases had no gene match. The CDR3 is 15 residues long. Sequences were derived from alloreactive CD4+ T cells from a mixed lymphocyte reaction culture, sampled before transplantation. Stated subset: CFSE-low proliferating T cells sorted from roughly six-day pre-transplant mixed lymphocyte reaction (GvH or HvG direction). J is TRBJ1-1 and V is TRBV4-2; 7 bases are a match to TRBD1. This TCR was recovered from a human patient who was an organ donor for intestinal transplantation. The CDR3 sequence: CASSQFFRGGFEAFF. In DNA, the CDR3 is TGTGCCAGCAGCCAATTCTTCAGGGGGGGTTTTGAAGCTTTCTTT.